This T cell receptor (beta chain) was found in a study of blood T cell repertoires in COVID-19. Whole-study context: Material from acute and convalescent COVID-19 was sourced from the United States, Italy and Spain. The analysed material was cDNA or gDNA that came from T cells, B-cell-depleted T cells, or PBMCs.

As processed by the authors: Reference gene primer amplification yielded estimated nucleated cell counts. Generated by immunoSEQ multiplex PCR, the TCRdb table keeps only in-frame clones and is missing some. V and J calls and clone size are as listed in that table; D and trimming were resolved from the DNA. The data show more than 90,000 clones, approximately 90% seen once. The germline V gene has CDR1 SGHDT and CDR2 YYEEEE. V lost 4 bases, J lost 3 bases, and 9 bases stayed unmatched. This CDR3 has 16 residues. This chain uses TRBV5-6 with TRBJ2-7, with 11 bases identical to TRBD1. This receptor was identified in a human donor in a cohort sampled during active COVID-19. Sequenced sample: peripheral blood. CDR3 in DNA: TGTGCCAGCAGCCGGGCCGGGACAGGGGGTCTCTACGAGCAGTACTTC. Translation: CASSRAGTGGLYEQYF. Combining the CDR3 with reference TRBV5-6 and TRBJ2-7 gives the whole variable domain DAGVTQSPTHLIKTRGQQVTLRCSPKSGHDTVSWYQQALGQGPQFIFQYYEEEERQRGNFPDRFSGHQFPNYSSELNVNALLLGDSALYLCASSRAGTGGLYEQYFGPGTRLTVT.